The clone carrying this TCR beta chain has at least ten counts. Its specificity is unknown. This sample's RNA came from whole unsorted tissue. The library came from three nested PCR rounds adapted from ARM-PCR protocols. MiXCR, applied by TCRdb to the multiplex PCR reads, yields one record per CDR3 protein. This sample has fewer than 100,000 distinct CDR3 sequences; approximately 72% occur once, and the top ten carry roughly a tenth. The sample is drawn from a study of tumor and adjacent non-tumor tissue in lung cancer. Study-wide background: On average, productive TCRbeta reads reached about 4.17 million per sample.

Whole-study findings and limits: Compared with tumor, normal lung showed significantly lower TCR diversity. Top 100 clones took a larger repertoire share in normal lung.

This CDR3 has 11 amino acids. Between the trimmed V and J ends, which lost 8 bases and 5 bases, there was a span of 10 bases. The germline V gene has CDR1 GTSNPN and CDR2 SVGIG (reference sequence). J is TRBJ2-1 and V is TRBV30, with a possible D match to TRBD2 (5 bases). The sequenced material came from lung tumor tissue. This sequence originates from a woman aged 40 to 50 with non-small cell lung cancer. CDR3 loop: CASSENNEQFF. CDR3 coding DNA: TGTGCCAGTAGCGAGAACAATGAGCAGTTCTTC.